A selection of T cell receptor beta chains follows, all from one sample in a study of patients and donors after allogeneic stem cell transplantation. MiXCR was run by TCRdb on the RT-PCR reads, yielding one entry per CDR3 protein. This table holds around 900 distinct CDR3 sequences, roughly 21% found once. The sequencing input was blood, either unsorted or a sorted T cell fraction (not recorded which). These receptors came from a human donor who was either an allogeneic HSCT recipient or a stem cell or donor lymphocyte infusion donor (not recorded which). It is not recorded whose cells these are; they may come from a transplant donor. The CDR3 runs from the conserved cysteine through the conserved F or W. A D gene is named only where the DNA matches it firmly. Some rows have no size entry. The others give once, few or many, or a class for an expanded clone.

size	D	V	J	DNA	CDR3
few	TRBD1	TRBV29-1	TRBJ2-7	TGCAGCGCCGATGGGACAGGGATGGGTGAGCAGTACTTC	CSADGTGMGEQYF
-	-	TRBV4-1	TRBJ1-5	TGCGCCAGCAGCCAAGATGCTAGGGTAGGTCAGCCCCAGCATTTT	CASSQDARVGQPQHF
-	TRBD2	TRBV4-2	TRBJ2-1	TGTGCCAGCAGCCATGCGGGGGGGCGTGAGGGTGAGCAGTTCTTC	CASSHAGGREGEQFF
-	-	TRBV25-1	TRBJ1-1	TGTGCCACGCGACCCCCAAAGAACACTGAAGCTTTCTTT	CATRPPKNTEAFF
-	-	TRBV10-3	TRBJ1-1	TGTGCCATCAGGGGGACCCTTCGTAACACTGAAGCTTTCTTT	CAIRGTLRNTEAFF
-	-	TRBV2	TRBJ1-1	TGTGCCAGCAGCCTAGGACGGAACACTGAAGCTTTCTTT	CASSLGRNTEAFF
few	-	TRBV2	TRBJ1-1	TGTGCCAGCACCACCTGGACAGCACTAAACACTGAAGCTTTCTTT	CASTTWTALNTEAFF
-	-	TRBV6-1	TRBJ2-3	TGTGCCAGTCGCAGGCAGGGCACAGATACGCAGTATTTT	CASRRQGTDTQYF
medium-sized	-	TRBV5-1	TRBJ1-2	TGCGCCAGCAGCTTGGACAGTTATGGCTACACCTTC	CASSLDSYGYTF
few	-	TRBV18	TRBJ2-1	TGTGCCAGCTCACCAACCTGGATTGAGGAGCAGTTCTTC	CASSPTWIEEQFF
few	-	TRBV6-2/TRBV6-3	TRBJ1-2	TGTGCCAGTTACGGACGGGAGGGCTATGGCTACACCTTC	CASYGREGYGYTF
medium-sized	-	TRBV5-1	TRBJ1-1	TGCGCCAGCAGCTTGGCGCAGGTGACTGAAGCTTTCTTT	CASSLAQVTEAFF
-	TRBD1	TRBV19	TRBJ2-7	TGTGCCAGTAGTCCTAGGACAGGATACGTGCAGTACTTC	CASSPRTGYVQYF
few	TRBD2	TRBV10-3	TRBJ2-5	TGTGCCGTGACTAGCGGGGCAGGGGAGACCCAGTACTTC	CAVTSGAGETQYF
large	-	TRBV7-2	TRBJ2-1	TGTGCCAGCAGCTTAGGACGGGGGGCCAATGAGCAGTTCTTC	CASSLGRGANEQFF
-	-	TRBV6-1	TRBJ2-1	TGTGCCAGCAGTGTCGTTGCTAGCGTCGGTGAGCAGTTCTTC	CASSVVASVGEQFF
-	-	TRBV20-1	TRBJ1-3	TGCAGTGCTAGAGATTCGGAGGATCCCTCTGGAAACACCATATATTTT	CSARDSEDPSGNTIYF
few	TRBD2	TRBV15	TRBJ2-1	TGTGCCACCAGCAGGTGGACTAGCGAGGGCGGTGAGCAGTTCTTC	CATSRWTSEGGEQFF
few	-	TRBV20-1	TRBJ2-1	TGCAGTGCTAGACCTACCGCGGATCAGCAGTTCTTC	CSARPTADQQFF
large	TRBD1	TRBV5-1	TRBJ2-7	TGCGCCAGCAGCCCAGGGGGCCTCTACGAGCAGTACTTC	CASSPGGLYEQYF
-	-	TRBV2	TRBJ2-5	TGTGCCAGCAGGCCAGATCAAGAGACCCAGTACTTC	CASRPDQETQYF
large	TRBD2	TRBV5-1	TRBJ2-1	TGCGCCAGCAGCCCACTAGCGGGGTCGAGGAATGAGCAGTTCTTC	CASSPLAGSRNEQFF
-	-	TRBV18	TRBJ2-7	TGTGCCAGCTCACCGGGGGCGACCGGTAACGAGCAGTACTTC	CASSPGATGNEQYF
-	TRBD1	TRBV6-5	TRBJ2-1	TGTGCCAGCAGCCGCGGACAGGGGGCTGGTGAGCAGTTCTTC	CASSRGQGAGEQFF
-	-	TRBV12-3/TRBV12-4	TRBJ1-5	TGTGCCAGCAGTCCCCCTGGACAGCGTGATCAGCCCCAGCATTTT	CASSPPGQRDQPQHF
-	-	TRBV6-6	TRBJ2-7	TGTGCCAGCAGTTACCCACCGGAGCAAGAGTACTTC	CASSYPPEQEYF
-	TRBD1	TRBV4-2	TRBJ1-2	TGTGCCAGCAGCCGAGATTACAGGGGCCATGGCTACACCTTC	CASSRDYRGHGYTF
-	-	TRBV11-2	TRBJ1-6	TGTGCCAGCAGCTTTTCCAGCCAGAGGGATTCACCCCTCCACTTT	CASSFSSQRDSPLHF
-	-	TRBV7-2	TRBJ1-6	TGTGCCAGCAGCTTAGATCAGGGGATAGGGTCACCCCTCCACTTT	CASSLDQGIGSPLHF
once	-	TRBV7-7	TRBJ2-5	TGTGCAAGCAGCTCCGGAGGGGGGGCGAGAGAGACCCAGTACTTC	CASSSGGGARETQYF
large	TRBD1	TRBV6-2/TRBV6-3	TRBJ1-5	TGTGCCAGCAGTTACTCGGGGACAGGATTCAATCAGCCCCAGCATTTT	CASSYSGTGFNQPQHF
few	TRBD2	TRBV9	TRBJ2-5	TGTGCCAGCAGCGCTCGACTAGCGGGGGGACAAGAGACCCAGTACTTC	CASSARLAGGQETQYF
-	-	TRBV5-6	TRBJ1-5	TGTGCCAGCAGCTTCGGAGGGCCCCAGCATTTT	CASSFGGPQHF
-	-	TRBV7-2	TRBJ1-2	TGTGCCAGCAGCCCCGGATTTAACTATGGCTACACCTTC	CASSPGFNYGYTF
-	-	TRBV5-1	TRBJ1-1	TGCGCCAGCAGCTTGGAGGGGAGAAACACTGAAGCTTTCTTT	CASSLEGRNTEAFF
-	TRBD1	TRBV11-2	TRBJ2-2	TGTGCCAGCAGCTGGACAGGGGAGAACACCGGGGAGCTGTTTTTT	CASSWTGENTGELFF
-	-	TRBV10-1	TRBJ2-4	TGCGCCAGCAGTGAAGGGGGGCCTAAAAACATTCAGTACTTC	CASSEGGPKNIQYF
few	-	TRBV10-1	TRBJ1-1	TGCGCCAGCAAGCAGAGCATGAACACTGAAGCTTTCTTT	CASKQSMNTEAFF
-	-	TRBV9	TRBJ2-3	TGTGCCAGCAGCGTTGGGGGAGCAGATACGCAGTATTTT	CASSVGGADTQYF
few	TRBD1	TRBV7-2	TRBJ1-5	TGTGCCAGCAGCTCACGACAGGGTCTTCCCCAGCATTTT	CASSSRQGLPQHF
medium-sized	-	TRBV7-6	TRBJ1-6	TGTGCCAGCAGCTTAGCAGGACAGAATTCACCCCTCCACTTT	CASSLAGQNSPLHF
few	-	TRBV7-3	TRBJ2-1	TGTGCCAGCTCCTGGATGGAGGGCAATGAGCAGTTCTTC	CASSWMEGNEQFF
few	-	TRBV15	TRBJ1-1	TGTGCCACCAGCCACCCCCAGGTCCCTGAAGCTTTCTTT	CATSHPQVPEAFF
medium-sized	-	TRBV6-5	TRBJ2-7	TGTGCCAGCAGTTACACCGGTGGGAACGAGCAGTACTTC	CASSYTGGNEQYF
-	TRBD1	TRBV7-2	TRBJ1-2	TGTGCCAGCAGCTTAGCACAGGGGGAGCATGGCTACACCTTC	CASSLAQGEHGYTF
-	TRBD1	TRBV6-1	TRBJ2-2	TGTGCCACCCGCGGAGGACAGGCCAAAACCGGGGAGCTGTTTTTT	CATRGGQAKTGELFF
few	-	TRBV7-2	TRBJ1-3	TGTGCCAGCAGCCAGGACACTTCTGGAAACACCATATATTTT	CASSQDTSGNTIYF
few	TRBD2	TRBV7-2	TRBJ2-5	TGTGCCAGCAGCTCCGGACTAGCGGGGGGAAGAGAGACCCAGTACTTC	CASSSGLAGGRETQYF